This is a list of T cell receptor beta chains from one sample in a study of control samples from healthy donors and cancer patients. Sequencing used immunoSEQ multiplex PCR; TCRdb keeps in-frame clones, though not all of them. The data show about 75,000 clones, with roughly 94% seen just once and around 6.4% held by the top ten. The sequenced sample was blood. The receptor set was obtained from a woman aged 40 to 55 in good health. Each CDR3 is given with its conserved first and last residue.

j_gene: TRBJ2-3; v_gene: TRBV7-2; CDR3aa: CASSLVAGGGDTQYF
j_gene: TRBJ2-1; v_gene: TRBV28; CDR3aa: CASSLGGRGRYNEQFF
j_gene: TRBJ1-4; v_gene: TRBV7-9; CDR3aa: CASSLVIRGANEKLFF
j_gene: TRBJ1-1; v_gene: TRBV13; CDR3aa: CASSLTGTEAFF
j_gene: TRBJ2-1; v_gene: TRBV4-3; CDR3aa: CASSQKGGGADEQFF
j_gene: TRBJ1-5; v_gene: TRBV2; CDR3aa: CASRTGSGRGNQPQHF
j_gene: TRBJ1-3; v_gene: TRBV7-9; CDR3aa: CALRTDSGNTIYF
j_gene: TRBJ1-5; v_gene: TRBV6-5; CDR3aa: CASSDSNQPQHF
j_gene: TRBJ2-3; v_gene: TRBV29-1; CDR3aa: CSVGGERGGLTDTQYF
j_gene: TRBJ2-5; v_gene: TRBV5-1; CDR3aa: CASSLVPGQGETQYF
j_gene: TRBJ2-5; v_gene: TRBV5-8; CDR3aa: CASRSPPQETQYF
j_gene: TRBJ1-1; v_gene: TRBV19; CDR3aa: CASKVLAGGNTEAFF
j_gene: TRBJ1-2; v_gene: TRBV23-1; CDR3aa: CASSHSLYAVYGYTF
j_gene: TRBJ2-7; v_gene: TRBV18; CDR3aa: CASSGPGQATYEQYF
j_gene: TRBJ1-1; v_gene: TRBV7-9; CDR3aa: CASRPTGLTEAFF
j_gene: TRBJ1-3; v_gene: TRBV25-1; CDR3aa: CASSDLEGLGNTIYF
j_gene: TRBJ1-6; v_gene: TRBV6-5; CDR3aa: CASRARTGEISPLHF
j_gene: TRBJ1-1; v_gene: TRBV7-2; CDR3aa: CASSLAYPAEAFF
j_gene: TRBJ2-7; v_gene: TRBV4-3; CDR3aa: CASSHGQGLAEQYF
j_gene: TRBJ1-1; v_gene: TRBV11-2; CDR3aa: CASSFRGGNTEAFF
j_gene: TRBJ1-1; v_gene: TRBV3-1/TRBV3-2; CDR3aa: CASSQEGARRAFF
j_gene: TRBJ2-7; v_gene: TRBV27; CDR3aa: CASSLTTGLYEQYF
j_gene: TRBJ2-1; v_gene: TRBV7-9; CDR3aa: CASSSSSRGKWDEQFF